What follows are 27 T cell receptor beta chains derived from one specimen sequenced in a study of cytomegalovirus exposure and HLA in healthy donors (TCRdb year 2017). Libraries came from the immunoSEQ multiplex PCR assay. A mixture of 60 forward primers for TCR Vbeta segments and 13 reverse primers for TCR Jbeta segments was used in the multiplex PCR. TCRdb took this table from immuneACCESS and kept in-frame rearrangements with V and J called. Such tables lack part of the clones; where checked against another copy, unresolved V genes explain under half of the gap, and the rest is unexplained. The sample records about 180,000 clones, over 60% of which are singletons. 5% to 7% of the sample comes from the top ten. The sequenced sample consisted of PBMCs. These receptors all stem from a man aged 35-49 years in good health and CMV-seropositive.

The CDR3, as DNA: TGTGCCAGCTCACAAGGACAGGAAAACGAGCAGTACTTC. It specifies CASSQGQENEQYF. The chain recombines TRBV18 with TRBJ2-7; 7 bases line up with TRBD1. The CDR3 spans 13 residues. The V gene end was trimmed by 4 bases and the J gene end by 5 bases; junction bases not matched to a gene: 5. Germline V gene lookup returns CDR1 KGHSH and CDR2 LQKENI.

V and J are TRBV11-3 and TRBJ2-2; D is unresolved. Germline lookup yields CDR1 SGHNT and CDR2 YENEEA. The ends were cut back, 6 bases at V and 0 bases at J, with 8 bases in the middle. CDR3 length: 14 residues. CDR3: CASRFNTNTGELFF. As DNA, the CDR3 is TGTGCCAGCAGATTCAACACGAACACCGGGGAGCTGTTTTTT.

The chain employs TRBV9 and TRBJ2-7; 7 bases line up with TRBD2. V shed 0 bases and J 4 bases; nucleotides not matched to a gene: 4. Germline V gives CDR1 SGDLS, CDR2 YYNGEE. There are 14 residues in the CDR3. The CDR3 nucleotides are TGTGCCAGCAGCGTAGGCGGGAGTCCTTACGAGCAGTACTTC. Residues: CASSVGGSPYEQYF.

The CDR3 region is CASGLGTGGQRETQYF. CDR3 DNA: TGTGCTAGTGGTTTGGGGACCGGGGGGCAGAGGGAGACCCAGTACTTC. The V gene is TRBV12-5, the J gene TRBJ2-5, with D maybe TRBD2 (7 bases). CDR1 is LGHNT and CDR2 is FRNRAP in the germline V gene. The CDR3 sequence is 16 residues long. The V gene lost 1 base and the J gene lost 5 bases, with 17 bases spanning the gap.

The genes are TRBV7-6 and TRBJ2-5; TRBD2 is a possible D gene (6 bases). The J call is in doubt because the DNA end fits TRBJ2-7 better. Germline CDR1 SGHVS, CDR2 FNYEAQ. CDR3 size: 15 residues. The CDR3: CASSLRSSGPYEQYF. In DNA form, the CDR3 reads TGTGCCAGCAGCTTAAGGTCCAGCGGGCCCTACGAGCAGTACTTC.

A few counts support this clone. Written as DNA, the CDR3 is TGTGCCTGGTCCGGGCAGGGTGTAGTCGACACTGAAGCTTTCTTT. It codes for CAWSGQGVVDTEAFF. The chain couples TRBV30 to TRBJ1-1; TRBD1 might be the D (5 bases). The germline gives CDR1 GTSNPN, CDR2 SVGIG (reference sequence). This CDR3 is built from 15 residues. Trimming took off 5 bases at V and 3 bases at J, with 19 bases between the two ends.

The J gene is TRBJ1-5, the V gene TRBV28, with a tentative D call TRBD1 (6 bases). Germline values: CDR1 MDHEN, CDR2 SYDVKM. This CDR3 has 14 amino acids. V was shortened by 3 bases and J by 4 bases, with 10 bases between the two germline ends. Here the CDR3 reads CASSFGQLNQPQHF. Written as DNA, the CDR3 is TGTGCCAGCAGTTTCGGACAGCTGAATCAGCCCCAGCATTTT. The full variable domain, in which reference TRBV28 and TRBJ1-5 provide the parts outside the CDR3, is DVKVTQSSRYLVKRTGEKVFLECVQDMDHENMFWYRQDPGLGLRLIYFSYDVKMKEKGDIPEGYSVSREKKERFSLILESASTNQTSMYLCASSFGQLNQPQHFGDGTRLSIL.

This clone was seen only a few times. V gene TRBV28 combines with J gene TRBJ1-2, with unresolved D. This CDR3 is 14 amino acids long. V was pared by 2 bases and J by 4 bases, with 11 bases between. Germline V lookup: CDR1 MDHEN, CDR2 SYDVKM. The CDR3 sequence is CASSLGHLIYGYTF. The CDR3 DNA follows: TGTGCCAGCAGTTTAGGGCATCTCATCTATGGCTACACCTTC.

The chain uses TRBV11-2 and TRBJ2-3, with D perhaps matching TRBD2 (6 bases). Germline V CDR1 and CDR2: SGHAT, FQNNGV. Between the trimmed V and J ends, which lost 4 bases and 8 bases, there was a span of 19 bases. This CDR3 contains 15 residues. The CDR3 sequence: CASSSLEGSLGTQYF. The CDR3 DNA sequence: TGTGCCAGCAGCTCGTTGGAGGGGAGTTTGGGTACGCAGTATTTT.

This clone has more than one count but fewer than ten. This rearrangement joins TRBV6-6 to TRBJ1-5; the match to TRBD1 covers 8 bases. After removal of 5 bases from V and 4 bases from J, the junction contained 4 bases not matched to a gene. Germline CDR1 MNHNY, CDR2 SVGAGI (reference sequence). The CDR3 covers 14 residues. The CDR3 nucleotides read TGTGCCAGCAGTAGAGACAGGGGTAATCAGCCCCAGCATTTT. Amino acid sequence: CASSRDRGNQPQHF.

The genes are TRBV13 and TRBJ2-4; TRBD1 might be the D (6 bases). V was clipped by 5 bases and J by 0 bases, with 23 bases between them. Germline-derived CDR1 and CDR2 are PRHDT and FYEKMQ (reference sequence). CDR3 length: 19 amino acids. CDR3 sequence reads: CASSLTLQGERLAKNIQYF. The CDR3 DNA reads TGTGCCAGCAGCCTGACCCTACAGGGAGAGCGACTAGCCAAAAACATTCAGTACTTC. The complete variable domain, with remaining parts taken from reference TRBV13 and TRBJ2-4, reads AAGVIQSPRHLIKEKRETATLKCYPIPRHDTVYWYQQGPGQDPQFLISFYEKMQSDKGSIPDRFSAQQFSDYHSELNMSSLELGDSALYFCASSLTLQGERLAKNIQYFGAGTRLSVL.

The chain uses TRBV6-5 and TRBJ2-1, with TRBD2 identical over 14 bases. Per germline, CDR1 MNHEY and CDR2 SVGAGI. J was trimmed by 9 bases and V by 6 bases; bases with no gene match: 7. The length of the CDR3 is 15 residues. DNA for the CDR3: TGTGCCAGCAGCGATGGGACTAGCGGGAGATCTGAGCAGTTCTTC. Protein: CASSDGTSGRSEQFF.

The chain combines TRBV10-1 with TRBJ1-1; the D gene is possibly TRBD1 (5 bases). Trimming left V 0 bases short and J 5 bases short, with 16 bases between. There are 16 residues in the CDR3. CDR1 is WNHNN, CDR2 SYGVQD, per germline (reference sequence). CDR3 coding DNA: TGCGCCAGCAGTGAGTCGATTAGCGGGGGTAGGACTGAAGCTTTCTTT. It specifies CASSESISGGRTEAFF.

The chain couples TRBV5-1 to TRBJ2-1; tentative D call: TRBD2 (6 bases). Germline CDR1 SGHRS, CDR2 YFSETQ. V was clipped by 0 bases and J by 6 bases, with 7 bases between them. This CDR3 has 13 residues. CDR3 sequence: CASSLVGGNEQFF. As DNA, the CDR3 is TGCGCCAGCAGCTTGGTGGGAGGCAATGAGCAGTTCTTC. Supplemented by reference TRBV5-1 and TRBJ2-1, the full variable domain reads KAGVTQTPRYLIKTRGQQVTLSCSPISGHRSVSWYQQTPGQGLQFLFEYFSETQRNKGNFPGRFSGRQFSNSRSEMNVSTLELGDSALYLCASSLVGGNEQFFGPGTRLTVL.

The chain employs TRBV7-3 and TRBJ2-2; the D is unclear. Germline CDR1 and CDR2: SGHTA and FQGTGA. The germline V and J ends were trimmed by 3 bases and 6 bases, with 5 bases remaining between them. This CDR3 is built from 12 residues. This CDR3 is CASSFLAGELFF. CDR3 DNA sequence: TGTGCCAGCAGCTTCCTCGCCGGGGAGCTGTTTTTT.

J is TRBJ1-1 and V is TRBV9; 7 bases agree with TRBD1. Unmatched junction bases numbered 14, after V lost 3 bases and J lost 6 bases. The CDR3 length is 16 residues. Per the germline V gene, CDR1 is SGDLS and CDR2 is YYNGEE. CDR3 sequence reads: CASSASRGTVHSEAFF. DNA of the CDR3: TGTGCCAGCAGCGCATCCCGTGGGACAGTACATTCTGAAGCTTTCTTT.

Here the CDR3 reads CASSRTGIDEQYF. The CDR3 region has the DNA TGTGCCAGCAGTCGGACAGGGATTGACGAGCAGTACTTC. The rearrangement joins TRBV6-5 to TRBJ2-7, with 8 bases fitting TRBD1. From germline, CDR1 is MNHEY and CDR2 SVGAGI. CDR3 length: 13 amino acids. The ends lost 5 bases at V and 5 bases at J; junction bases unmatched: 5.

The rearrangement joins TRBV11-2 to TRBJ2-4; TRBD2 is a possible D gene (6 bases). The CDR3 covers 15 residues. The germline V gene has CDR1 SGHAT and CDR2 FQNNGV. V lost 5 bases and J lost 3, with 14 bases in between. CDR3 DNA sequence: TGTGCCAGCAGCCTCCTCCAGGGAGGCAAAAACATTCAGTACTTC. Encoded protein: CASSLLQGGKNIQYF.

Only a few counts were recorded for this clone. This chain links TRBV28 with TRBJ2-7, with TRBD2 matching 7 bases. The CDR3 runs to 17 residues. CDR1 is MDHEN and CDR2 is SYDVKM in the germline V gene. V shed 5 bases and J 0 bases; nucleotides not matched to a gene: 13. The CDR3 spells CASSKSRAGRSSYEQYF. The CDR3 nucleotides are TGTGCCAGCAGTAAGTCCCGAGCGGGAAGGAGCTCCTACGAGCAGTACTTC.

The rearrangement joins TRBV25-1 to TRBJ2-6; 7 positions match TRBD2. This CDR3 comprises 17 residues. The J segment lost 0 bases and the V segment lost 3 bases, leaving 5 bases of the junction unmatched. Germline V CDR1 and CDR2: MGHDK, SYGVNS. The CDR3 spells CASSDERGSSGANVLTF. The CDR3 DNA follows: TGTGCCAGCAGTGACGAGCGGGGCAGCTCTGGGGCCAACGTCCTGACTTTC.

V and J are TRBV11-2 and TRBJ2-3; TRBD1 is a possible D gene (6 bases). The V end lost 0 bases, the J end lost 1 base, and 8 bases lay between the germline ends. CDR3 length equals 15 residues. The germline V gene has CDR1 SGHAT and CDR2 FQNNGV. CDR3 DNA sequence: TGTGCCAGCAGCTTAGACACAGGGCGCACAGATACGCAGTATTTT. This codes for CASSLDTGRTDTQYF.

The V gene is TRBV18, the J gene TRBJ1-4; D remains ambiguous. The germline V gene encodes CDR1 KGHSH and CDR2 LQKENI. V was clipped by 0 bases and J by 6 bases, with 11 bases between them. This CDR3 has 15 residues. CDR3 region: CASSPPGLGDEKLFF. The CDR3 DNA reads TGTGCCAGCTCACCACCGGGCTTGGGCGATGAAAAACTGTTTTTT.

The V and J genes are TRBV5-1 and TRBJ2-4, with D possibly being TRBD2 (6 bases). The length of the CDR3 is 14 residues. Germline CDR1 and CDR2: SGHRS and YFSETQ. V lost 3 bases to trimming and J lost 4 bases, with 11 bases between them. CDR3 in DNA: TGCGCCAGCAGCTCAGCCGGGGGTAAAAACATTCAGTACTTC. It encodes CASSSAGGKNIQYF.

V and J are TRBV5-1 and TRBJ2-3, with 12 bases lining up with TRBD2. Germline V gene data show CDR1 as SGHRS and CDR2 as YFSETQ. This CDR3 region has 16 residues. The V and J ends lost 5 bases and 3 bases, in that order; junction bases with no gene match: 7. CDR3 sequence (DNA): TGCGCCAGCAGTTTCGGACTAGCGGGATTAACAGATACGCAGTATTTT. It translates to CASSFGLAGLTDTQYF.

This chain joins TRBV5-1 and TRBJ2-2; 8 bases line up with TRBD2. CDR1 is SGHRS and CDR2 is YFSETQ in the germline V gene. The CDR3 loop spans 14 amino acids. V lost 4 bases, J lost 7 bases, and 6 bases stayed unmatched. This CDR3 reads CASSALAGNGELFF. The CDR3 DNA reads as TGCGCCAGCAGCGCCCTAGCGGGTAACGGGGAGCTGTTTTTT. Together with reference TRBV5-1 and TRBJ2-2, the CDR3 gives the full variable domain: KAGVTQTPRYLIKTRGQQVTLSCSPISGHRSVSWYQQTPGQGLQFLFEYFSETQRNKGNFPGRFSGRQFSNSRSEMNVSTLELGDSALYLCASSALAGNGELFFGEGSRLTVL.

The gene calls are TRBV18 and TRBJ1-2; 10 bases map to TRBD1. The junction had 4 bases not matched to a gene; V was cut back by 3 bases and J by 0 bases. CDR1 and CDR2 (germline): KGHSH, LQKENI. The CDR3 loop spans 16 amino acids. The CDR3 nucleotides are TGTGCCAGCTCACCCACCGGGACAGGGGCTAACTATGGCTACACCTTC. Its protein product is CASSPTGTGANYGYTF.

The CDR3 DNA sequence: TGTGCCAGTAGTATAGTTCGGGACTCTGGGGCCAACGTCCTGACTTTC. It yields the protein CASSIVRDSGANVLTF. J is TRBJ2-6 and V is TRBV19; weak D call: TRBD2 (5 bases). Trimming cost V 1 base and J 0 bases, with 7 bases left between them. Per the germline V gene, CDR1 is LNHDA and CDR2 is SQIVND (reference sequence). The CDR3 sequence is 16 residues long. The complete variable domain, with remaining parts taken from reference TRBV19 and TRBJ2-6, reads DGGITQSPKYLFRKEGQNVTLSCEQNLNHDAMYWYRQDPGQGLRLIYYSQIVNDFQKGDIAEGYSVSREKKESFPLTVTSAQKNPTAFYLCASSIVRDSGANVLTFGAGSRLTVL.